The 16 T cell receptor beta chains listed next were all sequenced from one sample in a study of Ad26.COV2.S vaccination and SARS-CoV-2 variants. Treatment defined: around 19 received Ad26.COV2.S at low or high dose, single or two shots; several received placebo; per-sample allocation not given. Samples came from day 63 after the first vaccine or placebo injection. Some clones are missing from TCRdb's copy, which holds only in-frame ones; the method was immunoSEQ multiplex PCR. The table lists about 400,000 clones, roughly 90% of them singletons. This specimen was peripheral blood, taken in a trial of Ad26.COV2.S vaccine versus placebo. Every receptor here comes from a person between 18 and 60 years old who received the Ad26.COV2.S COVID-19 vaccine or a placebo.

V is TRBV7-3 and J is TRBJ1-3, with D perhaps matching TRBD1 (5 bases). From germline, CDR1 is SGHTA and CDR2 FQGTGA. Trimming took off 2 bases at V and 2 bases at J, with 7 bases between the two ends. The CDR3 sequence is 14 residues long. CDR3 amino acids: CASSLPGPGNTIYF. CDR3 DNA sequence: TGTGCCAGCAGCTTACCGGGACCTGGAAACACCATATATTTT.

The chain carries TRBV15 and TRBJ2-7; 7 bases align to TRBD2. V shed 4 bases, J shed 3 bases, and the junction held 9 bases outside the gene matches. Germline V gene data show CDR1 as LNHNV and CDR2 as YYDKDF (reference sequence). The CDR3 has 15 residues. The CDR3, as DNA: TGTGCCACCAGCATAGGACTAGTGTCGGACTACGAGCAGTACTTC. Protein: CATSIGLVSDYEQYF.

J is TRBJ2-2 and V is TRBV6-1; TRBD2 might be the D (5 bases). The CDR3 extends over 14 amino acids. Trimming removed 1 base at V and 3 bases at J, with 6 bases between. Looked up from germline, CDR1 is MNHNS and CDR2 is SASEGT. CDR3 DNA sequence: TGTGCCAGCAGTGAAGGGACTGACACCGGGGAGCTGTTTTTT. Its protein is CASSEGTDTGELFF.

The CDR3 is CASSLDRDRNEQFF. CDR3 nucleotide sequence: TGCGCCAGCAGCTTGGACAGGGATCGCAATGAGCAGTTCTTC. The genes are TRBV5-1 and TRBJ2-1; perhaps TRBD1 as D (6 bases). Germline V gives CDR1 SGHRS, CDR2 YFSETQ. The length of the CDR3 is 14 residues. Between the trimmed V and J ends, which lost 0 bases and 6 bases, there was a span of 10 bases.

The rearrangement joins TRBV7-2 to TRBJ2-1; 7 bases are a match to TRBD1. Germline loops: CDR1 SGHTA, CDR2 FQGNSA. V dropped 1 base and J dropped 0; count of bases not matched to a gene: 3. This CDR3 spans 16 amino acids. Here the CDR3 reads CASSLDPGGSYNEQFF. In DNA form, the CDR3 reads TGTGCCAGCAGCTTAGATCCAGGGGGCTCCTACAATGAGCAGTTCTTC.

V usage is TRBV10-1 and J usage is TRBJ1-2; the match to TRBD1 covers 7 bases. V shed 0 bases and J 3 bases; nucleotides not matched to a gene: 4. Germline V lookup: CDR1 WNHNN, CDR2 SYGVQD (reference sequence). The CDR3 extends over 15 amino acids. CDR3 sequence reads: CASSESLRGDYGYTF. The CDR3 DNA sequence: TGCGCCAGCAGTGAGTCGCTCAGGGGGGACTATGGCTACACCTTC.

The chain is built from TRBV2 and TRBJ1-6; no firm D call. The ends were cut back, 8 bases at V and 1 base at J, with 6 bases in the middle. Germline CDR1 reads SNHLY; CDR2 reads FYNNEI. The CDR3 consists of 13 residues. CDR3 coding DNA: TGTGCCAGCGGGAGTTCCTATAATTCACCCCTCCACTTT. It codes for CASGSSYNSPLHF.

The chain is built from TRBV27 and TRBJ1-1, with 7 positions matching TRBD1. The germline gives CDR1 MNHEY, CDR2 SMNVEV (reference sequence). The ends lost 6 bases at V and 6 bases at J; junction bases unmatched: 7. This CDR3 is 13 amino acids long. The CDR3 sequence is CASRTTGEPEAFF. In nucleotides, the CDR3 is TGTGCCAGCAGAACAACAGGGGAACCTGAAGCTTTCTTT.

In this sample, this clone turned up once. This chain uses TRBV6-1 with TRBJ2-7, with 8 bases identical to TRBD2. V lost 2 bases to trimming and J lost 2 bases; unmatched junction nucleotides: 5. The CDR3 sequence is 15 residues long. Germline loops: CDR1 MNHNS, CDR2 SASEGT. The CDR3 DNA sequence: TGTGCCAGCAGTGAAAAGGTAGCGGGACCCTACGAGCAGTACTTC. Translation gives CASSEKVAGPYEQYF.

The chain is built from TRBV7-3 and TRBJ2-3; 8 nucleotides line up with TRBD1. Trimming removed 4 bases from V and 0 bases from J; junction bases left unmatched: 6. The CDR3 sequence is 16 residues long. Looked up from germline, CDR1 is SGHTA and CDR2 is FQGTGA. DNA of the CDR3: TGTGCCAGCAGCTCACAGGGGGGATGGAGCACAGATACGCAGTATTTT. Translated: CASSSQGGWSTDTQYF. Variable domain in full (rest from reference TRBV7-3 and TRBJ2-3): GAGVSQTPSNKVTEKGKYVELRCDPISGHTALYWYRQSLGQGPEFLIYFQGTGAADDSGLPNDRFFAVRPEGSVSTLKIQRTERGDSAVYLCASSSQGGWSTDTQYFGPGTRLTVL.

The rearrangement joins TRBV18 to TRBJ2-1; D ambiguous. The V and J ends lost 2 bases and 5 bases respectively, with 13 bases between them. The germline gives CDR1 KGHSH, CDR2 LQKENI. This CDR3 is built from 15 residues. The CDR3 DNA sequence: TGTGCCAGCTCACCATTCCGCCTTGGGGACAATGAGCAGTTCTTC. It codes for CASSPFRLGDNEQFF. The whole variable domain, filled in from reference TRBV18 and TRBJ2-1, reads NAGVMQNPRHLVRRRGQEARLRCSPMKGHSHVYWYRQLPEEGLKFMVYLQKENIIDESGMPKERFSAEFPKEGPSILRIQQVVRGDSAAYFCASSPFRLGDNEQFFGPGTRLTVL.

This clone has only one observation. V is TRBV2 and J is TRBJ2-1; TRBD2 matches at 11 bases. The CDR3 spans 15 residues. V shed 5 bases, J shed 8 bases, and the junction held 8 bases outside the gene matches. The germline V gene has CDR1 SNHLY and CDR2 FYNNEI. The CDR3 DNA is TGTGCCAGCAGTACGCAGACTAGCGGGATTGATGAGCAGTTCTTC. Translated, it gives CASSTQTSGIDEQFF.

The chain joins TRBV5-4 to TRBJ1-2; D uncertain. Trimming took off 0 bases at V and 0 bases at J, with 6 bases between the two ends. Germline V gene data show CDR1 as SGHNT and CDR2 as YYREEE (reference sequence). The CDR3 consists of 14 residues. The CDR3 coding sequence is TGTGCCAGCAGCTTGGACAAAGCTAACTATGGCTACACCTTC. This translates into CASSLDKANYGYTF.

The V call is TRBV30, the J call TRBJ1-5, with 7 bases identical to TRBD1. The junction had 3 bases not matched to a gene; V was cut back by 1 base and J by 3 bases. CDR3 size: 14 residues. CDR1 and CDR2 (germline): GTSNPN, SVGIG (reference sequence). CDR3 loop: CAWSGGQTNQPQHF. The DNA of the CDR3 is TGTGCCTGGAGTGGGGGACAGACCAATCAGCCCCAGCATTTT.

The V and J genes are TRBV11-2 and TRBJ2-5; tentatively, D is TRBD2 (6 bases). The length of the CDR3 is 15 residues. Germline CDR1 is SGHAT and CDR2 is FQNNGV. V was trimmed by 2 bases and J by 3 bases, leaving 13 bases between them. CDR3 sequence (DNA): TGTGCCAGCAGCTTATGGAGGGCAGTAGAAGAGACCCAGTACTTC. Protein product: CASSLWRAVEETQYF. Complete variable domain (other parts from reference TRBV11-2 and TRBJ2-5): EAGVAQSPRYKIIEKRQSVAFWCNPISGHATLYWYQQILGQGPKLLIQFQNNGVVDDSQLPKDRFSAERLKGVDSTLKIQPAKLEDSAVYLCASSLWRAVEETQYFGPGTRLLVL.

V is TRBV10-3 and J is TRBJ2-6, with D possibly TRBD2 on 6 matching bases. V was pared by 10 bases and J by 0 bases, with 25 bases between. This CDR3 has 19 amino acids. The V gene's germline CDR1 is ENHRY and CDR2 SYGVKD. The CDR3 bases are TGTGCCACCAGGTCTGGGGTCATGCGGGGCGGCTCTGGGGCCAACGTCCTGACTTTC. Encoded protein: CATRSGVMRGGSGANVLTF.